This passage covers 21 T cell receptor beta chains from one sample sequenced in a study of shared clonotypes between healthy human individuals. Sequencing used immunoSEQ multiplex PCR; TCRdb keeps in-frame clones, though not all of them. The sample holds about half a million clones, around 80% seen once. Material for sequencing was PBMCs. The origin of the receptors is a woman aged 40 to 50 in good health. Some clones in this sample may be carry-over from other donors' samples.

This clone appeared once. At one boundary the junction diverges from the germline segment, which might be a read error. The chain has TRBV28 and TRBJ2-3; 16 nucleotides align to TRBD2. The CDR3 consists of 16 residues. Germline V CDR1 and CDR2: MDHEN, SYDVKM. CDR3 protein: CASSRGTSGRADAQYF. The CDR3 coding sequence is TGTGCCAGCAGCCGCGGGACTAGCGGGAGGGCAGATGCGCAGTATTTT.

The chain uses TRBV4-1 and TRBJ2-7, with TRBD2 identical over 7 bases. From germline, CDR1 is MGHRA and CDR2 YSYEKL. Trimming removed 1 base from V and 4 bases from J; junction bases left unmatched: 7. The CDR3 is made up of 15 amino acids. The CDR3 loop is CASSQAPSGGYEQYF. DNA for the CDR3: TGCGCCAGCAGCCAAGCCCCTAGCGGAGGATACGAGCAGTACTTC.

The chain uses TRBV5-1 and TRBJ2-7; perhaps TRBD2 as D (6 bases). Germline CDR1 reads SGHRS; CDR2 reads YFSETQ. V was cut by 5 bases and J by 1 base, with 13 bases left in between. This CDR3 comprises 14 residues. CDR3 sequence reads: CASRTQAGSYEQYF. Written as DNA, the CDR3 is TGCGCCAGCAGAACTCAGGCGGGATCCTACGAGCAGTACTTC.

The rearrangement joins TRBV28 to TRBJ1-5; D is ambiguous. Germline lookup yields CDR1 MDHEN and CDR2 SYDVKM. This CDR3 region has 14 residues. The ends were cut back, 5 bases at V and 0 bases at J, with 8 bases in the middle. Written as DNA, the CDR3 is TGTGCCAGCAGTCCCCACGTTAGCAATCAGCCCCAGCATTTT. It translates to CASSPHVSNQPQHF.

In nucleotides, the CDR3 is TGCGCCAGCAGCTTGATGCCCCCCGGGGCCGAGCAGTACTTC. Amino acids: CASSLMPPGAEQYF. V is TRBV5-1 and J is TRBJ2-7; either TRBD1 or TRBD2 may fit D (5 bases each). The CDR3 is made up of 14 amino acids. V shed 1 base and J shed 6 bases, with 14 bases lying between them. CDR1 and CDR2 from the germline V gene are SGHRS and YFSETQ.

The V gene is TRBV5-1, the J gene TRBJ2-3; TRBD1 agrees at 7 bases. After removal of 4 bases from V and 6 bases from J, the junction contained 17 bases not matched to a gene. The CDR3 runs to 17 residues. Germline CDR1 and CDR2: SGHRS and YFSETQ. CDR3 amino acids: CASSHGPNRGSFDTQYF. Here the CDR3 DNA reads TGCGCCAGCAGCCACGGCCCCAACAGGGGATCCTTTGATACGCAGTATTTT.

The CDR3 protein is CATRTGTVGFYF. Written as DNA, the CDR3 is TGTGCCACACGGACAGGTACCGTAGGTTTCTACTTC. V and J are TRBV27 and TRBJ2-7, with 7 bases lining up with TRBD1. Trimming at V came to 10 bases and at J to 13 bases, leaving 16 bases not matched to a gene. Per the germline V gene, CDR1 is MNHEY and CDR2 is SMNVEV (reference sequence). This CDR3 spans 12 amino acids.

The V gene is TRBV9, the J gene TRBJ2-2, with D perhaps TRBD1 (6 bases). This CDR3 contains 13 residues. With 4 bases removed from V and 4 bases from J, the gap between germline ends came to 8 bases. Looked up from germline, CDR1 is SGDLS and CDR2 is YYNGEE. CDR3 region: CASSYRVTGELFF. Written as DNA, the CDR3 is TGTGCCAGCAGCTACAGGGTCACCGGGGAGCTGTTTTTT.

The chain links TRBV6-4 to TRBJ2-2; TRBD1 might be the D (6 bases). The length of the CDR3 is 15 residues. CDR1 is MRHNA and CDR2 is SNTAGT in the germline V gene. V was pared by 3 bases and J by 4 bases, with 12 bases between. DNA for the CDR3: TGTGCCAGCAGTGAACAGGGTAGGGGCACCGGGGAGCTGTTTTTT. It specifies CASSEQGRGTGELFF.

This chain connects TRBV5-4 to TRBJ2-7; 9 bases are a match to TRBD1. In germline, CDR1 is SGHNT, CDR2 YYREEE (reference sequence). The CDR3 totals 14 residues. Losses at the gene ends were 4 bases for V and 2 bases for J; bases not matched to a gene: 4. For the CDR3, the DNA is TGTGCCAGCAGCACCCGGGACAGGGCCTACGAGCAGTACTTC. It codes for CASSTRDRAYEQYF.

The CDR3 DNA sequence: TGTGCCAGCAGCTTAACCCTAGCGGGAGCGGGTGTAGATACGCAGTATTTT. Protein sequence: CASSLTLAGAGVDTQYF. V and J are TRBV5-4 and TRBJ2-3; 10 nucleotides match TRBD2. Per the germline V gene, CDR1 is SGHNT and CDR2 is YYREEE (reference sequence). V lost 2 bases, J lost 5 bases, and 11 bases stayed unmatched. The CDR3 runs to 17 residues.

This CDR3 is CASSPRLGGYNEQFF. CDR3 sequence (DNA): TGTGCCAGCAGCCCAAGACTAGGAGGTTACAATGAGCAGTTCTTC. The rearrangement uses TRBV11-1 and TRBJ2-1; TRBD2 is a possible D gene (6 bases). Germline-derived CDR1 and CDR2 are SGHAT and FQDESV (reference sequence). This CDR3 has 15 amino acids. V lost 5 bases, J lost 4 bases, and 15 bases lay in between. The whole variable domain, remainder taken from reference TRBV11-1 and TRBJ2-1, is EAEVAQSPRYKITEKSQAVAFWCDPISGHATLYWYRQILGQGPELLVQFQDESVVDDSQLPKDRFSAERLKGVDSTLKIQPAELGDSAMYLCASSPRLGGYNEQFFGPGTRLTVL.

This chain links TRBV6-4 with TRBJ2-5, with unresolved D. The CDR3 totals 17 residues. Germline values: CDR1 MRHNA, CDR2 SNTAGT. V lost 8 bases, J lost 0 bases, and 22 bases lay in between. The CDR3 coding sequence is TGTGCCAGCCTTGGATTCATCTTATACAAGTACCAAGAGACCCAGTACTTC. Amino acid sequence: CASLGFILYKYQETQYF.

The rearrangement joins TRBV7-2 to TRBJ1-5; 8 bases are a match to TRBD1. Germline values: CDR1 SGHTA, CDR2 FQGNSA. V lost 1 base and J lost 7; bases outside the gene matches: 6. CDR3 size: 15 residues. The CDR3, as DNA: TGTGCCAGCAGCTTAGACCCGGACAGGGACCAGCCCCAGCATTTT. As protein: CASSLDPDRDQPQHF.

The gene calls are TRBV21-1 and TRBJ1-5; TRBD1 is taken as the D call from the table, unchecked against the DNA. TRBV21-1 is reported as a pseudogene. CDR3 length: 16 residues. The CDR3 nucleotides read TGTGCCAGCAGCAAATTGGGACACTATAGCAATCAGCCCCAGCATTTT. This translates into CASSKLGHYSNQPQHF.

This clone was detected once. The J gene is TRBJ2-1, the V gene TRBV18; either TRBD1 or TRBD2 may fit D (5 bases each). The CDR3 contains 17 residues. Between the trimmed V and J ends, which lost 0 bases and 0 bases, there was a span of 12 bases. Germline assignment: CDR1 KGHSH and CDR2 LQKENI. CDR3 amino acids: CASSPPRGASSYNEQFF. The CDR3 DNA sequence: TGTGCCAGCTCACCACCGAGGGGAGCGAGCTCCTACAATGAGCAGTTCTTC. Drawing the rest from reference TRBV18 and TRBJ2-1, the complete variable domain is NAGVMQNPRHLVRRRGQEARLRCSPMKGHSHVYWYRQLPEEGLKFMVYLQKENIIDESGMPKERFSAEFPKEGPSILRIQQVVRGDSAAYFCASSPPRGASSYNEQFFGPGTRLTVL.

The chain combines TRBV5-1 with TRBJ1-6; 9 bases are a match to TRBD1. CDR1 is SGHRS and CDR2 is YFSETQ in the germline V gene. This CDR3 contains 19 residues. With V trimmed by 3 bases and J by 7 bases, 17 bases remained unmatched. CDR3 loop: CASSSTGTGPSGWNSPLHF. CDR3 DNA: TGCGCCAGCAGCTCCACCGGGACAGGGCCCTCCGGGTGGAATTCACCCCTCCACTTT.

The chain is built from TRBV28 and TRBJ1-4; no reliable D call. V dropped 11 bases and J dropped 5 bases, with 12 bases sitting between them. Germline V gives CDR1 MDHEN, CDR2 SYDVKM. This CDR3 spans 12 amino acids. This chain's CDR3 is CACAGRNEKLFF. DNA of the CDR3: TGTGCCTGCGCAGGTCGAAATGAAAAACTGTTTTTT.

Details on this clone: A much larger clone lies one base from this, so it may be a read error. This sample includes further DNA sequences coding for the same CDR3. V and J are TRBV29-1 and TRBJ2-4; possible D gene TRBD2, 6 bases. CDR3 length equals 13 residues. Germline lookup yields CDR1 SQVTM and CDR2 ANQGSEA. CDR3 DNA sequence: TGCAGTGTTGAAGAAAGCGGGCAAGACATTCAGTACTTC. Its protein product is CSVEESGQDIQYF.

The chain recombines TRBV25-1 with TRBJ2-7; perhaps TRBD1 as D (6 bases). The CDR3 runs 17 residues. Germline loops: CDR1 MGHDK, CDR2 SYGVNS. V was pared by 4 bases and J by 0 bases, with 19 bases between. Here the CDR3 DNA reads TGTGCCAGCAGTGTTGAGGGGGAGACAGCGAGCTCCTACGAGCAGTACTTC. Protein sequence: CASSVEGETASSYEQYF.

The chain carries TRBV27 and TRBJ2-7, with 9 bases matching TRBD1. J lost 5 bases, V lost 10 bases, and 9 bases had no gene match. Germline CDR1 is MNHEY and CDR2 is SMNVEV (reference sequence). The CDR3 has 13 residues. The DNA of the CDR3 is TGTGCCACCCTGCGGGACAGGGATCACGAGCAGTACTTC. It specifies CATLRDRDHEQYF.